This T cell receptor (beta chain) was recorded in a study of PD-1 blockade in classical Hodgkin lymphoma. Study context: Treatment was intravenous nivolumab, 3 mg/kg every 2 weeks, until progression. The study's findings and limits: The origin of the repertoire differences remains undefined, with disease activity or prior therapy as possible causes. CD4+ TCR diversity rose significantly by C4D1, and CD8+ TCR diversity did not.

V lost 4 bases, J lost 4 bases, and 22 bases lay in between. The CDR3 covers 18 residues. Germline V gene data show CDR1 as MNHEY and CDR2 as SMNVEV (reference sequence). Each patient's relapse followed autologous stem cell transplantation, and brentuximab vedotin exposure varied. Best response was recorded as complete response, partial response or progressive disease. Note on this clone: Its antigen is unidentified.

Only in-frame clones appear in the TCRdb table, and some are missing; sequencing was by immunoSEQ multiplex PCR. Altogether about 110,000 clones are present, nearly 90% being singletons, with the ten largest covering 15% to 20%. V is TRBV27 and J is TRBJ2-2; either TRBD1 or TRBD2 may supply D (5 bases each). This sequence was found in a human donor with classical Hodgkin lymphoma. This specimen was peripheral blood mononuclear cells (PBMCs), taken before the second cycle of nivolumab. The CDR3 here is CASSSLGAGKDVTGELFF. CDR3 nucleotides: TGTGCCAGCAGTTCACTAGGGGCAGGGAAGGATGTCACCGGGGAGCTGTTTTTT.